This T cell receptor beta chain was sequenced during a study of neoadjuvant anti-PD-1 for oral cavity cancer. As to time point: after neoadjuvant nivolumab, at surgical resection. Clones were sequenced by immunoSEQ multiplex PCR, and TCRdb holds only the in-frame ones, with some missing. There are 40,000 or so clones in the sample; around two fifths occur only once, and about a sixth lies in the top ten. Concerning this clone itself: Its target is not known.

Findings and caveats of the study: Post-treatment tumors with larger preexisting clones showed more shrinkage.

Germline-derived CDR1 and CDR2 are MNHEY and SMNVEV (reference sequence). The V gene lost 5 bases and the J gene lost 0 bases, with 16 bases spanning the gap. This CDR3 has 16 amino acids. The TCR was taken from a person aged 40 to 85 with oral cavity squamous cell carcinoma. Sequenced material: tumor tissue, taken after nivolumab (anti-PD-1) treatment. V usage is TRBV27 and J usage is TRBJ2-5, with D possibly TRBD2 on 7 matching bases. CDR3 sequence: CASSGLSGGHQETQYF. The CDR3 DNA follows: TGTGCCAGCAGTGGGCTTTCGGGGGGCCACCAAGAGACCCAGTACTTC.